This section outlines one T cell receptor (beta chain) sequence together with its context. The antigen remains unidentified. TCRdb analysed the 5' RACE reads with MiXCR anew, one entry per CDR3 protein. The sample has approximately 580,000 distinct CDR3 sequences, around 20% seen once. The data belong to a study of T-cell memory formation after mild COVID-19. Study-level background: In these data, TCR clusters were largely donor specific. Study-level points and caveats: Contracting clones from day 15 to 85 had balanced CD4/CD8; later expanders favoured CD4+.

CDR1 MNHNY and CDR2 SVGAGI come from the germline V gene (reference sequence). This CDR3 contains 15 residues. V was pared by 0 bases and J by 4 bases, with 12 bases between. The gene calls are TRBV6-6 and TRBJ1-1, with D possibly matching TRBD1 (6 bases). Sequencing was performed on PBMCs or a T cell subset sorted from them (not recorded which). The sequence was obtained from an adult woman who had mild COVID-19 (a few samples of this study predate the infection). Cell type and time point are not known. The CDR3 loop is CASSYSAQGITEAFF. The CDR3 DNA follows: TGTGCCAGCAGTTACTCGGCACAGGGTATCACTGAAGCTTTCTTT.